This T cell receptor beta chain was recovered during a study of T-cell reconstitution after alpha-beta-depleted transplantation in children. This clonotype was picked up many times. Preparation of the TCRbeta library involved a method that used unique molecular identifiers. Via MiXCR, TCRdb re-called the PCR reads, giving one row per CDR3 protein. Here the sample spans about 610,000 distinct CDR3 sequences, about 10% being singletons. CDR3 length: 10 amino acids. The V and J ends lost 7 bases and 1 base respectively, with 4 bases between them. The germline CDR1 and CDR2 sequences are SQVTM and ANQGSEA.

This sequence was found in a human donor who donated a stem cell graft to a child with acute myeloid leukemia. The genes are TRBV29-1 and TRBJ1-1, with no clear D. Sequencing was performed on PBMCs from the stem cell graft donor, taken from the stem cell graft. The CDR3 reads CSATNTEAFF. For the CDR3, the DNA is TGCAGCGCTACGAACACTGAAGCTTTCTTT.